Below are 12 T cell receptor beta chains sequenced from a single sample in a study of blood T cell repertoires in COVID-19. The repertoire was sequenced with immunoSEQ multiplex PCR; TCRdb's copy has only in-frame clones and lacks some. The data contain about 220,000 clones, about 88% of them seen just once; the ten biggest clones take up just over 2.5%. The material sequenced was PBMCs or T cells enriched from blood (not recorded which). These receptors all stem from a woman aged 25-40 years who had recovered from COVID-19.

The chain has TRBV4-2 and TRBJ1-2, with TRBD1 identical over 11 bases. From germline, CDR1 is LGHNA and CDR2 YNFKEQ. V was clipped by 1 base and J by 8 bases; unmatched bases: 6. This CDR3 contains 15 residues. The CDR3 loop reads CASSQGTGGMRGYTF. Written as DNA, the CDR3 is TGTGCCAGCAGCCAAGGGACAGGGGGCATGAGAGGCTACACCTTC.

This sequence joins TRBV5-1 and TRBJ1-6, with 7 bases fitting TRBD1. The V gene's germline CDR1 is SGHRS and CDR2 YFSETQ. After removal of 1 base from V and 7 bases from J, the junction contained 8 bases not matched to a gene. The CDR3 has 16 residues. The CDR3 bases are TGCGCCAGCAGCTTGACCCCGGGACAGCCAAATTCACCCCTCCACTTT. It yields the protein CASSLTPGQPNSPLHF. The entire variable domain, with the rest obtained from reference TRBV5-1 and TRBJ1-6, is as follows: KAGVTQTPRYLIKTRGQQVTLSCSPISGHRSVSWYQQTPGQGLQFLFEYFSETQRNKGNFPGRFSGRQFSNSRSEMNVSTLELGDSALYLCASSLTPGQPNSPLHFGNGTRLTVT.

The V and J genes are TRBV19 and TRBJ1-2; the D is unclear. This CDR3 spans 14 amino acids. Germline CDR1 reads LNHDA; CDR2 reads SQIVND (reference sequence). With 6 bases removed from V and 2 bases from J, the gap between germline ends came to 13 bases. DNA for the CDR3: TGTGCCAGTAGCTTCCATGAGCCCAACTATGGCTACACCTTC. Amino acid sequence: CASSFHEPNYGYTF.

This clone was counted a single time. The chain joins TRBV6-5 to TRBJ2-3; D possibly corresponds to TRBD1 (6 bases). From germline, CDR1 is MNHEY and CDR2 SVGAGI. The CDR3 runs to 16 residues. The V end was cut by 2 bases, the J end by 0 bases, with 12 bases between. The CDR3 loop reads CASSYRKQGSTDTQYF. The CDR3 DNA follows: TGTGCCAGCAGTTACCGGAAACAGGGAAGCACAGATACGCAGTATTTT.

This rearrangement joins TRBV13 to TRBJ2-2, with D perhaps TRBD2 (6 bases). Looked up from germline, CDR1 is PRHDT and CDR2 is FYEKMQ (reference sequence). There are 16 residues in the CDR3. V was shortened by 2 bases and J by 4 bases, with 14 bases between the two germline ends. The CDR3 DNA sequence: TGTGCCAGCAGCTTAACGGAGGGGACGGTCACCGGGGAGCTGTTTTTT. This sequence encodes CASSLTEGTVTGELFF.

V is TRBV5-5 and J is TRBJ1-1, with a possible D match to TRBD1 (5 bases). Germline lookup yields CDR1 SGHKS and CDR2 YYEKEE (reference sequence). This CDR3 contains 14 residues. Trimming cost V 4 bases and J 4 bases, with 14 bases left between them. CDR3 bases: TGTGCCAGCAGCCTCAGGGTTTTGGGCACTGAAGCTTTCTTT. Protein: CASSLRVLGTEAFF.

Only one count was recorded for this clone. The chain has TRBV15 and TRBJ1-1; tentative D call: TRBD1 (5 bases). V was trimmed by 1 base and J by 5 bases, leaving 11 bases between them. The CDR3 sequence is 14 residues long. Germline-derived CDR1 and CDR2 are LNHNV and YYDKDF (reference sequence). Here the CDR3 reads CATSRAAGWTEAFF. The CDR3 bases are TGTGCCACCAGCAGAGCAGCAGGGTGGACTGAAGCTTTCTTT.

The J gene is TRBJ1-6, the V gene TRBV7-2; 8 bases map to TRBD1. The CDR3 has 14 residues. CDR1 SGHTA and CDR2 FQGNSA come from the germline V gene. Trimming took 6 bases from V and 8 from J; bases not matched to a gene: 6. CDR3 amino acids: CASRTRQGHSPLHF. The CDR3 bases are TGTGCCAGCAGGACCCGACAGGGGCATTCACCCCTCCACTTT.

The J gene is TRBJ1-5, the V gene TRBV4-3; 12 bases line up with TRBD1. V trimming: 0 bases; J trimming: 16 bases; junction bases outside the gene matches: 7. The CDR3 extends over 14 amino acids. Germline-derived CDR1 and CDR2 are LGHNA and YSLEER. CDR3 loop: CASSQDPGTGGRHF. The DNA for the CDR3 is TGCGCCAGCAGCCAAGACCCCGGGACAGGGGGCCGACATTTT.

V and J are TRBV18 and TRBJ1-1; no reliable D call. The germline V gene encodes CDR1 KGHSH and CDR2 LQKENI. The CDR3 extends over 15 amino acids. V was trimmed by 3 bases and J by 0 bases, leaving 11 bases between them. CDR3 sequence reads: CASSPTFLMNTEAFF. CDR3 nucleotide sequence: TGTGCCAGCTCACCCACTTTTCTTATGAACACTGAAGCTTTCTTT.

The CDR3 coding sequence is TGCGCCAGCAGCCAGGTCACTAGCGGGGGAGACAATGAGCAGTTCTTC. The encoded protein is CASSQVTSGGDNEQFF. The V call is TRBV4-3, the J call TRBJ2-1; 11 positions agree with TRBD2. CDR3 size: 16 residues. Germline-derived CDR1 and CDR2 are LGHNA and YSLEER. The J segment lost 5 bases and the V segment lost 3 bases, leaving 6 bases of the junction unmatched.

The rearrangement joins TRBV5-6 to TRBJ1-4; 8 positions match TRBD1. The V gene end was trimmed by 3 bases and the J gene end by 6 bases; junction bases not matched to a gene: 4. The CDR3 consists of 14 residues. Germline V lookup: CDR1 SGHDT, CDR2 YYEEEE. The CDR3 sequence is CASSSQGDYEKLFF. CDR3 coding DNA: TGTGCCAGCAGCTCACAGGGGGATTATGAAAAACTGTTTTTT.